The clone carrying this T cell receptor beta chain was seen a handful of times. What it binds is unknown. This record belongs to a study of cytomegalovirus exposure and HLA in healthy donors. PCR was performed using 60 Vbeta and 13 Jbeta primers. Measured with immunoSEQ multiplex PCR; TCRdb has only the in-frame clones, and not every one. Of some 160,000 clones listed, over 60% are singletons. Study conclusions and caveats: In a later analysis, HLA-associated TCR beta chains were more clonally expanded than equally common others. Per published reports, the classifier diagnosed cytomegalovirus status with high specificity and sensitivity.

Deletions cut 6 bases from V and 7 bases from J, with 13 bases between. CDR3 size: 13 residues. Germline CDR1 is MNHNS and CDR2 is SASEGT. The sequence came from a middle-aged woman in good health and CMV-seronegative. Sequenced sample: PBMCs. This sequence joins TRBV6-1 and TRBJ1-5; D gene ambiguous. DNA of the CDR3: TGTGCCAGCAGGACCGAGGAGGCGCAGCCCCAGCATTTT. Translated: CASRTEEAQPQHF.